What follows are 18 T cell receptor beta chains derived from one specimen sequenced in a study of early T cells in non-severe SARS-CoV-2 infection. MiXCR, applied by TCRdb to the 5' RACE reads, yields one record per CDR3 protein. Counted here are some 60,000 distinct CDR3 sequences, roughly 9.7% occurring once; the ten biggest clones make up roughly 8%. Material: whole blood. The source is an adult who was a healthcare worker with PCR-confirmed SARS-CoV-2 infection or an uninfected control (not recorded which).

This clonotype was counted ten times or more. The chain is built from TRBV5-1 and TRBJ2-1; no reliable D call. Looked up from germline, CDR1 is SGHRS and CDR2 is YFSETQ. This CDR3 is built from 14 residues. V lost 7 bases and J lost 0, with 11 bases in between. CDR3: CASQPSSSYNEQFF. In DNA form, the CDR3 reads TGCGCCAGCCAGCCAAGCAGCTCCTACAATGAGCAGTTCTTC. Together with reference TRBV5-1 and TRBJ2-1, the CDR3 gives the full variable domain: KAGVTQTPRYLIKTRGQQVTLSCSPISGHRSVSWYQQTPGQGLQFLFEYFSETQRNKGNFPGRFSGRQFSNSRSEMNVSTLELGDSALYLCASQPSSSYNEQFFGPGTRLTVL.

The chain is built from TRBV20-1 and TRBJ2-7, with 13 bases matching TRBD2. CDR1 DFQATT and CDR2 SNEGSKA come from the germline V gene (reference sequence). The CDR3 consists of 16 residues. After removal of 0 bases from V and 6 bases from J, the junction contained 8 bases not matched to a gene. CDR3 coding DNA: TGCAGTGCTAGAGATACTAGCGGGAGGGCCGGTCGCGAGCAGTACTTC. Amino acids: CSARDTSGRAGREQYF.

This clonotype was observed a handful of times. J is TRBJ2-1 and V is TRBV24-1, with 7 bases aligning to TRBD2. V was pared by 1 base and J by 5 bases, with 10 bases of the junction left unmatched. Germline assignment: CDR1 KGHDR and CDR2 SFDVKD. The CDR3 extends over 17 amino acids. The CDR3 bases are TGTGCCACCAGTGATTTAAGAGCGGGACCAACCAACAATGAGCAGTTCTTC. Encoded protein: CATSDLRAGPTNNEQFF.

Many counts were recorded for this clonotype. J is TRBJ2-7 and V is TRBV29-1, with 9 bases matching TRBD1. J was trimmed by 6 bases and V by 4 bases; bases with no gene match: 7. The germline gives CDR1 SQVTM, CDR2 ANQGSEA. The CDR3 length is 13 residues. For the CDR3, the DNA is TGCAGCGTTGCCGAGACAGGGGGGTCCGAGCAGTACTTC. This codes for CSVAETGGSEQYF.

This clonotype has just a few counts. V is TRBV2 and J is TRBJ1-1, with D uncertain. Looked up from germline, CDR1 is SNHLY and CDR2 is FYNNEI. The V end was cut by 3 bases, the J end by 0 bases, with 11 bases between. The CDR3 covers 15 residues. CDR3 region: CASSDLSRLNTEAFF. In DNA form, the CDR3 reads TGTGCCAGCAGTGACCTCTCCAGATTGAACACTGAAGCTTTCTTT.

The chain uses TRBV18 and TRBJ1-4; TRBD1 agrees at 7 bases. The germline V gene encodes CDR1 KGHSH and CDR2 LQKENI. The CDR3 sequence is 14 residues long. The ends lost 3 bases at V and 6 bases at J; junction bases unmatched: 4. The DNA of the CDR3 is TGTGCCAGCTCACCCCGACAGGGATATGAAAAACTGTTTTTT. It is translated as CASSPRQGYEKLFF.

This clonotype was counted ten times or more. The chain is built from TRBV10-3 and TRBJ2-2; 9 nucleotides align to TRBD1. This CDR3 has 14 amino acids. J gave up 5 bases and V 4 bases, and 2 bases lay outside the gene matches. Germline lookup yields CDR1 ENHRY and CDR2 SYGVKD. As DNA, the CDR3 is TGTGCCATCAGTGGGACAGGGGATACCGGGGAGCTGTTTTTT. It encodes CAISGTGDTGELFF.

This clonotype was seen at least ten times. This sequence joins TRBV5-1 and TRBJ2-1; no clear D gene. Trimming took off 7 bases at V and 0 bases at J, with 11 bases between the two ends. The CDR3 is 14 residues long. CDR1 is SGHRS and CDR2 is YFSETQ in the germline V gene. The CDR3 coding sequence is TGCGCCAGCTCGCTAGTCCCCTCCTACAATGAGCAGTTCTTC. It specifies CASSLVPSYNEQFF.

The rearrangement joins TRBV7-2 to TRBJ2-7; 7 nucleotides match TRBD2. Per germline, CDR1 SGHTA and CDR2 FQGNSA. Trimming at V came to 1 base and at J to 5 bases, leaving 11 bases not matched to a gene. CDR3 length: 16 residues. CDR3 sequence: CASSLGIGGGPDEQYF. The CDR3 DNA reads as TGTGCCAGCAGCTTAGGTATCGGGGGAGGGCCCGACGAGCAGTACTTC.

The CDR3, as DNA: TGCAGCGTTGACGTGGGATTCGATGAGCAGTTCTTC. This sequence encodes CSVDVGFDEQFF. The chain has TRBV29-1 and TRBJ2-1; D gene uncertain. Looked up from germline, CDR1 is SQVTM and CDR2 is ANQGSEA. The CDR3 has 12 residues. With 3 bases removed from V and 8 bases from J, the gap between germline ends came to 11 bases.

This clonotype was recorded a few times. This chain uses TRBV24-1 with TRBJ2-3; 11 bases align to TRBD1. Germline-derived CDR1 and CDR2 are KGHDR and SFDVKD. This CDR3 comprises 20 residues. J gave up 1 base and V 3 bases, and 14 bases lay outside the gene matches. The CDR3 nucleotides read TGTGCCACCAGTGATCCGGACAGGGGGCGAAATAATCGAGGCACAGATACGCAGTATTTT. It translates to CATSDPDRGRNNRGTDTQYF.

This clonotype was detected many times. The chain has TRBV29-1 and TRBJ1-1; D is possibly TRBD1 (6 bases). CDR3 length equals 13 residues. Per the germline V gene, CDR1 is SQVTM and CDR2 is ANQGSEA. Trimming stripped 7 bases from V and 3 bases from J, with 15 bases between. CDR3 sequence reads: CSARQDGYTEAFF. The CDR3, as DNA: TGCAGCGCCAGACAGGATGGATACACTGAAGCTTTCTTT.

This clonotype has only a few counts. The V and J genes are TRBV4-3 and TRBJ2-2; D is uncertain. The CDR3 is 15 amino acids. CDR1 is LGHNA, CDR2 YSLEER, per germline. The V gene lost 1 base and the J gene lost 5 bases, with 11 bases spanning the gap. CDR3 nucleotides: TGCGCCAGCAGCCAAGTTCCGACTTGGACCGGGGAGCTGTTTTTT. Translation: CASSQVPTWTGELFF.

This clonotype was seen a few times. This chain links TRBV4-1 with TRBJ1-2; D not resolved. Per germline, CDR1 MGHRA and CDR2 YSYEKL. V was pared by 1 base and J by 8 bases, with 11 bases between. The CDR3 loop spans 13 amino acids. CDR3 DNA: TGCGCCAGCAGCCAAGGAGTGGCCGCAGGCTACACCTTC. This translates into CASSQGVAAGYTF.

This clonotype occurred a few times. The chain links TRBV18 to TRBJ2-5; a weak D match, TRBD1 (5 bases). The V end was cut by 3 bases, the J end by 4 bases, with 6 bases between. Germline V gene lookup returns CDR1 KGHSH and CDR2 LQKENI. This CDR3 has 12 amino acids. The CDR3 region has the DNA TGTGCCAGCTCACCCCAGGGAGAGACCCAGTACTTC. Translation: CASSPQGETQYF.

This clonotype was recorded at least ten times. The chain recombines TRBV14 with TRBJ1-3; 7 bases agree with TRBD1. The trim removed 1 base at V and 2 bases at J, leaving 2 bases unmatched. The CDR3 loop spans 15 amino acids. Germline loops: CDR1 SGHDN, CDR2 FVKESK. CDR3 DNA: TGTGCCAGCAGCCAAGCAGGGGGGCCTGGAAACACCATATATTTT. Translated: CASSQAGGPGNTIYF.

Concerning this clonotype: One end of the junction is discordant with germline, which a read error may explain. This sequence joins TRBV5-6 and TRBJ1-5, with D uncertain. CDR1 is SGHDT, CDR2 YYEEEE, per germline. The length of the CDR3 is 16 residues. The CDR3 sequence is CASSQFPGRSIQPQHF. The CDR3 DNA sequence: TGTGCCAGCAGCCAATTCCCGGGTCGGAGCATTCAGCCCCAGCATTTT.

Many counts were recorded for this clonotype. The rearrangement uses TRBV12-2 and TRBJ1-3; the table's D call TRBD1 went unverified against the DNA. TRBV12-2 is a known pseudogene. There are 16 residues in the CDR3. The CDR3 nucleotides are TGTGCAAGTCGCTTCCCCCGGGATCACTCTGGAAACACCATATATTTT. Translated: CASRFPRDHSGNTIYF.